Listed below are T cell receptor beta chains from one sample, sequenced in a study of monozygotic twins with cystic fibrosis. Assay used: immunoSEQ multiplex PCR; TCRdb lists only in-frame clones, some missing. The table lists approximately 36,000 clones, over 80% of them singletons, with less than 0.2% in the top ten. Sequencing used blood. The receptor set was obtained from a boy aged 2 to 10 with cystic fibrosis. CDR3s include the opening cysteine and the closing phenylalanine or tryptophan. D genes are given only for firm matches. Size tells how often a clone was seen (once, few, many) or the class of an expanded clone, and some rows leave it out.

NA,TRBV27,TRBD1,TRBJ1-1,CASSLTGMNTEAFF,TGTGCCAGCAGTTTGACAGGGATGAACACTGAAGCTTTCTTT
once,TRBV5-1,NA,TRBJ1-3,CASSLTTGNSGNTIYF,TGCGCCAGCAGCTTAACTACAGGGAACTCTGGAAACACCATATATTTT
NA,TRBV27,NA,TRBJ1-5,CASSPESNQPQHF,TGTGCCAGCAGTCCCGAGAGCAATCAGCCCCAGCATTTT
NA,TRBV29-1,TRBD1,TRBJ1-1,CSVARTGGTEAFF,TGCAGCGTTGCCAGGACAGGGGGAACTGAAGCTTTCTTT
NA,TRBV5-1,NA,TRBJ2-2,CASSGGQANTGELFF,TGCGCCAGCAGCGGGGGACAAGCGAACACCGGGGAGCTGTTTTTT
NA,TRBV4-1,NA,TRBJ1-1,CASSQDPMRAVLVGAFF,TGCGCCAGCAGCCAAGATCCCATGCGAGCCGTCTTAGTGGGAGCTTTCTTT
NA,TRBV13,NA,TRBJ2-7,CASSEGGGSSYEQYF,TGTGCCAGCAGCGAGGGTGGGGGGAGCTCCTACGAGCAGTACTTC
NA,TRBV4-1,NA,TRBJ1-5,CASSRGTVSNQPQHF,TGCGCCAGCAGCCGAGGGACGGTTAGCAATCAGCCCCAGCATTTT
NA,TRBV2,NA,TRBJ1-2,CASSEGTNYGYTF,TGTGCCAGCAGTGAAGGGACTAACTATGGCTACACCTTC
NA,TRBV27,NA,TRBJ1-6,CASSLQNSPLHF,TGTGCCAGCAGTTTACAGAATTCACCCCTCCACTTT
once,TRBV5-6,NA,TRBJ1-1,CASSLATWGEAFF,TGTGCCAGCAGTTTGGCCACCTGGGGTGAAGCTTTCTTT
NA,TRBV2,TRBD1,TRBJ1-4,CASKRDRFESGTNEKLFF,TGTGCCAGCAAGAGGGACAGGTTTGAGTCGGGGACTAATGAAAAACTGTTTTTT
NA,TRBV12-5,NA,TRBJ2-7,CASGSAGTQDYEQYF,TGTGCTAGTGGCTCCGCCGGGACACAAGACTACGAGCAGTACTTC
NA,TRBV6-5,NA,TRBJ2-6,CASSDGGGNVLTF,TGTGCCAGCAGTGATGGGGGTGGCAACGTCCTGACTTTC
NA,TRBV11-3,TRBD1,TRBJ1-4,CASSLGQTGAFEKLFF,TGTGCCAGCAGCTTAGGCCAGACAGGGGCATTCGAAAAACTGTTTTTT
NA,TRBV9,TRBD2,TRBJ2-5,CASSVGLAEEQETQYF,TGTGCCAGCAGCGTAGGGCTAGCGGAAGAACAAGAGACCCAGTACTTC
NA,TRBV5-1,TRBD2,TRBJ2-2,CASSSVGGTDTGELFF,TGCGCCAGCAGCTCCGTGGGGGGGACGGACACCGGGGAGCTGTTTTTT
NA,TRBV27,NA,TRBJ2-7,CASSLTLDPVGQYF,TGTGCCAGCAGTTTAACGTTAGACCCCGTTGGGCAGTACTTC
NA,TRBV5-3,NA,TRBJ2-7,CARSLGLRGADRHEQYF,TGTGCCAGAAGCTTGGGTTTAAGGGGGGCTGATAGGCACGAGCAGTACTTC
NA,TRBV7-8,NA,TRBJ1-5,CASSKQDNQPQHF,TGTGCCAGCAGCAAACAGGACAATCAGCCCCAGCATTTT
NA,TRBV29-1,TRBD2,TRBJ2-2,CSGLTSGGGPGELFF,TGCAGCGGCCTGACTAGCGGGGGAGGCCCCGGGGAGCTGTTTTTT
NA,TRBV5-6,NA,TRBJ1-5,CASSPGLNQPQHF,TGTGCCAGCAGTCCGGGACTCAATCAGCCCCAGCATTTT
NA,TRBV19,NA,TRBJ1-2,CASSIGLLRGYGYTF,TGTGCCAGTAGTATCGGTCTTCTCAGGGGCTATGGCTACACCTTC
NA,TRBV11-2,NA,TRBJ2-7,CASSTSTGFSYEQYF,TGTGCCAGCAGCACCTCGACAGGCTTCTCCTACGAGCAGTACTTC
NA,TRBV7-9,TRBD1,TRBJ2-7,CASSSNFGTGQHEQYF,TGTGCCAGCAGCTCCAATTTCGGGACAGGGCAACACGAGCAGTACTTC
NA,TRBV13,NA,TRBJ1-1,CASSSRRDGKTNTEAFF,TGTGCCAGCAGCTCTAGGAGGGACGGTAAAACGAACACTGAAGCTTTCTTT
NA,TRBV2,NA,TRBJ2-1,CASSVGVISNEQFF,TGTGCCAGCAGTGTAGGGGTAATATCGAATGAGCAGTTCTTC
NA,TRBV5-4,NA,TRBJ1-1,CASSLAGDTEAFF,TGTGCCAGCAGCTTGGCCGGGGACACTGAAGCTTTCTTT
NA,TRBV7-2,NA,TRBJ2-5,CASTINDGSETQYF,TGTGCCAGCACCATCAACGACGGTTCGGAGACCCAGTACTTC
NA,TRBV11-2,NA,TRBJ2-2,CASSIRSNTGELFF,TGTGCCAGCAGCATCCGCTCGAACACCGGGGAGCTGTTTTTT
NA,TRBV2,NA,TRBJ2-3,CASSDGTDTQYF,TGTGCCAGCAGTGACGGCACAGATACGCAGTATTTT
NA,TRBV12-5,NA,TRBJ2-2,CASGLGGELFF,TGTGCTAGTGGTTTGGGCGGGGAGCTGTTTTTT
NA,TRBV27,TRBD2,TRBJ2-1,CASSLRPAGSYNEQFF,TGTGCCAGCAGTCTCCGGCCAGCGGGGTCCTACAATGAGCAGTTCTTC
NA,TRBV19,NA,TRBJ1-6,CASSIDRSPLHF,TGTGCCAGTAGTATCGATCGTTCACCCCTCCACTTT
NA,TRBV6-1,TRBD1,TRBJ2-1,CASSRTGTGGEQFF,TGTGCCAGCAGTCGTACCGGGACAGGGGGTGAGCAGTTCTTC
NA,TRBV9,NA,TRBJ2-7,CASSVGPGSYEQYF,TGTGCCAGCAGCGTAGGTCCAGGTTCCTACGAGCAGTACTTC
NA,TRBV9,NA,TRBJ1-1,CASANDRNTEAFF,TGTGCCAGCGCCAACGACAGGAACACTGAAGCTTTCTTT
NA,TRBV5-4,NA,TRBJ1-2,CASRDQAAYGYTF,TGTGCCAGCAGGGATCAGGCCGCCTATGGCTACACCTTC
NA,TRBV6-5,NA,TRBJ2-5,CASSYSKVGETQYF,TGTGCCAGCAGTTACTCGAAGGTCGGGGAGACCCAGTACTTC
NA,TRBV5-1,NA,TRBJ1-1,CASNMRGDTEAFF,TGCGCCAGCAATATGAGAGGGGACACTGAAGCTTTCTTT
NA,TRBV6-5,NA,TRBJ1-2,CASSFVGYTF,TGTGCCAGCAGCTTTGTTGGCTACACCTTC
NA,TRBV2,NA,TRBJ1-5,CASSEGQYSNQPQHF,TGTGCCAGCAGTGAAGGGCAGTATAGCAATCAGCCCCAGCATTTT
NA,TRBV6-6,NA,TRBJ1-6,CASSRAGREGDSPLHF,TGTGCCAGCAGTCGAGCAGGGAGAGAGGGTGACTCACCCCTCCACTTT
NA,TRBV7-9,NA,TRBJ2-2,CASRGTFGRDTGELFF,TGTGCCAGCAGGGGGACATTCGGACGAGACACCGGGGAGCTGTTTTTT
NA,TRBV9,NA,TRBJ2-5,CASSVEDGVKSQYF,TGTGCCAGCAGCGTAGAGGACGGGGTGAAATCCCAGTACTTC
NA,TRBV7-9,TRBD1,TRBJ1-2,CASSLLPGQDYGYTF,TGTGCCAGCAGCTTACTGCCGGGACAGGACTATGGCTACACCTTC
NA,TRBV21-1,NA,TRBJ1-5,CASTYRGYWACNQPQHF,TGTGCCAGCACCTATCGGGGTTATTGGGCGTGCAATCAGCCCCAGCATTTT
few,TRBV4-2,NA,TRBJ2-1,CASSPSPGGDYNEQFF,TGTGCCAGCAGCCCATCACCGGGGGGCGACTACAATGAGCAGTTCTTC
NA,TRBV6-6,TRBD2,TRBJ2-3,CASSYYGTSGGDTQYF,TGTGCCAGCAGTTACTACGGGACTAGCGGGGGGGATACGCAGTATTTT
once,TRBV18,NA,TRBJ1-1,CASSPGGQGTEAFF,TGTGCCAGCTCCCCTGGGGGGCAGGGCACTGAAGCTTTCTTT
few,TRBV11-3,NA,TRBJ2-2,CASSLGVRAAWTGELFF,TGTGCCAGCAGCTTAGGGGTACGGGCAGCTTGGACCGGGGAGCTGTTTTTT
NA,TRBV5-6,TRBD1,TRBJ1-5,CASSFGTGMSNQPQHF,TGTGCCAGCAGCTTCGGGACAGGGATGAGCAATCAGCCCCAGCATTTT
NA,TRBV5-1,NA,TRBJ1-2,CASSSTDANYGYTF,TGCGCCAGCAGCTCGACAGATGCTAACTATGGCTACACCTTC
NA,TRBV7-2,TRBD1,TRBJ1-5,CASSSPRDRGEDQPQHF,TGTGCCAGCAGCTCACCCCGGGACAGGGGGGAAGATCAGCCCCAGCATTTT
NA,TRBV6-5,NA,TRBJ2-1,CASSYSAGSVGNEQFF,TGTGCCAGCAGTTACTCTGCGGGGAGTGTTGGAAATGAGCAGTTCTTC